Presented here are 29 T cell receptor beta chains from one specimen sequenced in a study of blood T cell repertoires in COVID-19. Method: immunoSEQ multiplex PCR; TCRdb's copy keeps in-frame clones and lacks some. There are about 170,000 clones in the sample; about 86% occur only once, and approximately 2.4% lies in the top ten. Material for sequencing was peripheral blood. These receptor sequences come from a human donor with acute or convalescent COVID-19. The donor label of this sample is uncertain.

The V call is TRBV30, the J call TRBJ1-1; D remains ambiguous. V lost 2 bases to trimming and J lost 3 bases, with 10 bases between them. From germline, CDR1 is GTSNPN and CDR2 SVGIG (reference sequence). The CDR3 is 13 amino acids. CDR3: CAWSPNSDTEAFF. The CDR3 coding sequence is TGTGCCTGGAGTCCGAACTCTGACACTGAAGCTTTCTTT.

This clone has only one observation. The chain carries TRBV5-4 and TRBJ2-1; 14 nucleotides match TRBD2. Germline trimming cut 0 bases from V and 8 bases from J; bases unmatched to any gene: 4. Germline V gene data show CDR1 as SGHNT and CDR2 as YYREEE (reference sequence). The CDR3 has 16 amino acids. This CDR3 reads CASSLGLAGGQDEQFF. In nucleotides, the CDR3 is TGTGCCAGCAGCTTGGGACTAGCGGGGGGGCAAGATGAGCAGTTCTTC.

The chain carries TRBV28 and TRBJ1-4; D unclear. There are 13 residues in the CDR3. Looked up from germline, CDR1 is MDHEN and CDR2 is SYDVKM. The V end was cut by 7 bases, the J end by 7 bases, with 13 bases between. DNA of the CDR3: TGTGCCAGCACTCCGAGTTCGGGTGAAAAACTGTTTTTT. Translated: CASTPSSGEKLFF.

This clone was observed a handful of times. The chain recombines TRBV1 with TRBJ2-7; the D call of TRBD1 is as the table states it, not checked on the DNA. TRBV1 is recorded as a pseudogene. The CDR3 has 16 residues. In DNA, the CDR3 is TGCACCAGCAGCCAAGGAAACAGGGAGAGCTCCTACGAGCAGTACTTC. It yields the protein CTSSQGNRESSYEQYF.

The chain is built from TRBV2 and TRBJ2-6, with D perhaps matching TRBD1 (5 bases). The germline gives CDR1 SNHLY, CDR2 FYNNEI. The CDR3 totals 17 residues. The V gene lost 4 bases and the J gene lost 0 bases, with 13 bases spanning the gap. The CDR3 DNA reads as TGTGCCAGCAGTGCTGACAGAGTTTCCTCTGGGGCCAACGTCCTGACTTTC. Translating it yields CASSADRVSSGANVLTF.

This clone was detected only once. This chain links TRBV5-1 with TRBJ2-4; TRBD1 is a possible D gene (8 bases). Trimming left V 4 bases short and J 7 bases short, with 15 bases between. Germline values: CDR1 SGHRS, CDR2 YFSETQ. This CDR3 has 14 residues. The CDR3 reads CASSGTGGGNIQYF. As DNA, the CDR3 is TGCGCCAGCAGCGGAACAGGGGGAGGGAACATTCAGTACTTC.

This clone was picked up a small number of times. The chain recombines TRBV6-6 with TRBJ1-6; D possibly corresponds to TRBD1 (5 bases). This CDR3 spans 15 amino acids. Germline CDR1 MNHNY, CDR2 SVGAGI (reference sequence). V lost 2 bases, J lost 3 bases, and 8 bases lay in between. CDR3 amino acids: CASSYAGNYNSPLHF. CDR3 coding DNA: TGTGCCAGCAGTTACGCAGGGAACTATAATTCACCCCTCCACTTT.

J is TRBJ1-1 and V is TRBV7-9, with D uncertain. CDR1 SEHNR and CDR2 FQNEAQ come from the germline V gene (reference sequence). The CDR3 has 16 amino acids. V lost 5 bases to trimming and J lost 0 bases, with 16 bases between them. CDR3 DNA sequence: TGTGCCAGCAGCCAACCCGGGTACCCTTTGAACACTGAAGCTTTCTTT. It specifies CASSQPGYPLNTEAFF.

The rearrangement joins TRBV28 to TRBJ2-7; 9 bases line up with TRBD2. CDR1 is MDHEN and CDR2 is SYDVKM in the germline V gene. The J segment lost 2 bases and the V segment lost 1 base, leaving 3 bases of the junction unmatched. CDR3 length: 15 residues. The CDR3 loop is CASSLLLAGTYEQYF. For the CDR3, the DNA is TGTGCCAGCAGTTTATTGCTAGCGGGGACCTACGAGCAGTACTTC.

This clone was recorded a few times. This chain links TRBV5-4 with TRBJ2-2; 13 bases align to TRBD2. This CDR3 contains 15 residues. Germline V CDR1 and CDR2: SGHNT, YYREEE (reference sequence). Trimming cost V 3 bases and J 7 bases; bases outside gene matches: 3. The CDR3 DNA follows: TGTGCCAGCAGCTGGACTAGCGGGAGTATCGGGGAGCTGTTTTTT. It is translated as CASSWTSGSIGELFF. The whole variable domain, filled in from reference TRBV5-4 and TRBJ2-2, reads ETGVTQSPTHLIKTRGQQVTLRCSSQSGHNTVSWYQQALGQGPQFIFQYYREEENGRGNFPPRFSGLQFPNYSSELNVNALELDDSALYLCASSWTSGSIGELFFGEGSRLTVL.

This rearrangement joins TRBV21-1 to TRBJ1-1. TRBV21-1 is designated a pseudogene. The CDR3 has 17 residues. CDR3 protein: CASSKANRCSGNTEAFF. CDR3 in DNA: TGTGCCAGCAGCAAAGCGAACCGCTGTAGTGGGAACACTGAAGCTTTCTTT.

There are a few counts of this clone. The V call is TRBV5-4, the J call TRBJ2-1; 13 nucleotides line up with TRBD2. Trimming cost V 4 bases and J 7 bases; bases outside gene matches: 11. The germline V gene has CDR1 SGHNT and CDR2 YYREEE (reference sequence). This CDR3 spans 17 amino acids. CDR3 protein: CASSRTLLAGGQNEQFF. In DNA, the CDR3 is TGTGCCAGCAGCCGCACCCTACTAGCGGGGGGGCAAAATGAGCAGTTCTTC.

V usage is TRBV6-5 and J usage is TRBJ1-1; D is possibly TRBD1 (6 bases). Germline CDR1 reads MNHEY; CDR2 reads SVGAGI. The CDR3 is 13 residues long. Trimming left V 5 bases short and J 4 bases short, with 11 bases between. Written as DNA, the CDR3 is TGTGCCAGCAGTCCGGCAGGGGTCACTGAAGCTTTCTTT. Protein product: CASSPAGVTEAFF.

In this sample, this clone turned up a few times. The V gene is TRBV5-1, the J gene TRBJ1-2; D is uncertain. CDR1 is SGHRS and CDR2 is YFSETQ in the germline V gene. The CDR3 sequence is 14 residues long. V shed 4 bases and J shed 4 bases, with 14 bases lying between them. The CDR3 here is CASSVRVQSYGYTF. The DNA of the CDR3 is TGCGCCAGCAGCGTACGGGTGCAGAGCTATGGCTACACCTTC.

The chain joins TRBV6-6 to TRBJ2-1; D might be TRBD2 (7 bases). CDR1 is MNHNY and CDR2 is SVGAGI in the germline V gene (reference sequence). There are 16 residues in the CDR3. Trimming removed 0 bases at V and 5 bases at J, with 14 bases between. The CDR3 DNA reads TGTGCCAGCAGTTACTCGACGGGGGGCCAAGACAATGAGCAGTTCTTC. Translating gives CASSYSTGGQDNEQFF.

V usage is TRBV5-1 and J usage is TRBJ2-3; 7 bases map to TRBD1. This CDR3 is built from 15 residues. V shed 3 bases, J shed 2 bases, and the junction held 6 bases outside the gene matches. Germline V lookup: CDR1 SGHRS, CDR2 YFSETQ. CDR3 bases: TGCGCCAGCAGCTCCGGGGACAGAGACACAGATACGCAGTATTTT. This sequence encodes CASSSGDRDTDTQYF.

As DNA, the CDR3 is TGTGCCAGCAGCCCGACAGCAACTGGAAACACCATATATTTT. It encodes CASSPTATGNTIYF. The genes are TRBV9 and TRBJ1-3, with D perhaps TRBD1 (5 bases). Germline lookup yields CDR1 SGDLS and CDR2 YYNGEE. The CDR3 is made up of 14 amino acids. Between the trimmed V and J ends, which lost 4 bases and 2 bases, there was a span of 10 bases. The full variable domain, its missing parts supplied by reference TRBV9 and TRBJ1-3, is DSGVTQTPKHLITATGQRVTLRCSPRSGDLSVYWYQQSLDQGLQFLIQYYNGEERAKGNILERFSAQQFPDLHSELNLSSLELGDSALYFCASSPTATGNTIYFGEGSWLTVV.

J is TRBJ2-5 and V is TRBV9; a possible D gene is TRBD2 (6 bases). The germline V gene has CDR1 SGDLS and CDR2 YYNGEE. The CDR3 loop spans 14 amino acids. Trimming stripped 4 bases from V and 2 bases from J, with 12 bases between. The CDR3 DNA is TGTGCCAGCAGCCCCGGGACTTCACAAGAGACCCAGTACTTC. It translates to CASSPGTSQETQYF.

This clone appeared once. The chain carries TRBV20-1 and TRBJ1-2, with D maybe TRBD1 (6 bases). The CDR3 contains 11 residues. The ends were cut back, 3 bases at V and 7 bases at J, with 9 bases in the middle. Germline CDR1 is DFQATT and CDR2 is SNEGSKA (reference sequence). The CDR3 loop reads CSARIGGGYTF. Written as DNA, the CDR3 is TGCAGTGCTAGGATAGGGGGTGGCTACACCTTC.

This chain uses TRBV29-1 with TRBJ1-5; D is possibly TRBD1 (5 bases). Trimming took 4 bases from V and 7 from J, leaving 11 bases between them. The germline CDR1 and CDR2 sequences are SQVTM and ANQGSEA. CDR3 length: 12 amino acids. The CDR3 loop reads CSVGGGTQPQHF. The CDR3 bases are TGCAGCGTTGGGGGAGGGACCCAGCCCCAGCATTTT. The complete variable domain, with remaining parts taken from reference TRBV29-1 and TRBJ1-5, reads SAVISQKPSRDICQRGTSLTIQCQVDSQVTMMFWYRQQPGQSLTLIATANQGSEATYESGFVIDKFPISRPNLTFSTLTVSNMSPEDSSIYLCSVGGGTQPQHFGDGTRLSIL.

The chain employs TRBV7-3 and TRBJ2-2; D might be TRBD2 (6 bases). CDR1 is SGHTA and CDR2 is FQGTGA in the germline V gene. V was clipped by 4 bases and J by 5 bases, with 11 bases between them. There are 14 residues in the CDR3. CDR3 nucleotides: TGTGCCAGCAGCTCCACAGCGGGTACCGGGGAGCTGTTTTTT. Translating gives CASSSTAGTGELFF.

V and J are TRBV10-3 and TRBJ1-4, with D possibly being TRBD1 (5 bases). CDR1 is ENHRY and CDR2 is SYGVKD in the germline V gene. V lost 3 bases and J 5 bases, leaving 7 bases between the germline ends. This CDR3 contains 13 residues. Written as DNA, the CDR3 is TGTGCCATCAGTGAAGGGGTCAATGAAAAACTGTTTTTT. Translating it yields CAISEGVNEKLFF.

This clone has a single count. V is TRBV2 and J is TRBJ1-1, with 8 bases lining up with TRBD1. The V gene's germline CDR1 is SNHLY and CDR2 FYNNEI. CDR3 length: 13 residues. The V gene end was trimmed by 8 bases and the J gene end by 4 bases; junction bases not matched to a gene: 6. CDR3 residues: CASGEDRGTEAFF. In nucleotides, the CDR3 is TGTGCCAGCGGGGAAGACAGGGGCACTGAAGCTTTCTTT.

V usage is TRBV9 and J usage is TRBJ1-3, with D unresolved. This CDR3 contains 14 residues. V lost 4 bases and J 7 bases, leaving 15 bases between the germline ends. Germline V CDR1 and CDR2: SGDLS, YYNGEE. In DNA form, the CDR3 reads TGTGCCAGCAGCCGTAACGGCGTCGGGAACACCATATATTTT. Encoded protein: CASSRNGVGNTIYF.

DNA of the CDR3: TGCAGCGTTTCGGGTCAGGGCACGGGAGCTTTCTTT. Its protein is CSVSGQGTGAFF. The chain uses TRBV29-1 and TRBJ1-1; D may be TRBD1 (5 bases). This CDR3 is built from 12 residues. The germline V gene has CDR1 SQVTM and CDR2 ANQGSEA. V lost 5 bases and J lost 10, with 17 bases in between.

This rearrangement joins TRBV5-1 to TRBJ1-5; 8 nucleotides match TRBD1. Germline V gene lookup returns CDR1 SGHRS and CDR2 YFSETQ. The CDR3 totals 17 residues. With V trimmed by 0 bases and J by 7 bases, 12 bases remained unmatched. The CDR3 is CASSLGPPGQGEQPQHF. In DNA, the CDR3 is TGCGCCAGCAGCTTGGGGCCGCCTGGACAGGGAGAACAGCCCCAGCATTTT. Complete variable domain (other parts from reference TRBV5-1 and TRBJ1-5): KAGVTQTPRYLIKTRGQQVTLSCSPISGHRSVSWYQQTPGQGLQFLFEYFSETQRNKGNFPGRFSGRQFSNSRSEMNVSTLELGDSALYLCASSLGPPGQGEQPQHFGDGTRLSIL.

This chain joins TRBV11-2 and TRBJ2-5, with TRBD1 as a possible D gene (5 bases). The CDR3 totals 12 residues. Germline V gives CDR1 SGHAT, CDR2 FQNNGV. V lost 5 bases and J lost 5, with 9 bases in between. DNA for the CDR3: TGTGCCAGCAGCCCAGGGCGGGAGACCCAGTACTTC. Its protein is CASSPGRETQYF.

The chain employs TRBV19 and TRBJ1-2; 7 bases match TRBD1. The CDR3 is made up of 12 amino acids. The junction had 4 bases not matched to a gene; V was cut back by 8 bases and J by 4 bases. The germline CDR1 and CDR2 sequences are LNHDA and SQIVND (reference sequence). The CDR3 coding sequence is TGTGCCAGTGGGACAGCCCTCTATGGCTACACCTTC. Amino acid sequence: CASGTALYGYTF.

CDR3 in amino acids: CASSVASDTQYF. CDR3 DNA: TGTGCCAGCAGCGTAGCTAGTGATACGCAGTATTTT. J is TRBJ2-3 and V is TRBV9; D unresolved. The V end lost 0 bases, the J end lost 6 bases, and 5 bases lay between the germline ends. Looked up from germline, CDR1 is SGDLS and CDR2 is YYNGEE. The CDR3 contains 12 residues.